The 8 T cell receptor beta chains in this list originate from one sample, sequenced in a study of cytomegalovirus exposure and HLA in healthy donors. The PCR made use of 60 Vbeta and 13 Jbeta primers. Clones were read by immunoSEQ multiplex PCR, and TCRdb kept only the in-frame ones, dropping some. Among 150,000 to 200,000 clones listed, approximately 65% were seen once. The sequenced sample consisted of PBMCs. Receptors originate from a man in his forties in good health and CMV-seronegative.

V usage is TRBV5-4 and J usage is TRBJ1-6; D is possibly TRBD1 (6 bases). V dropped 4 bases and J dropped 6 bases, with 11 bases sitting between them. The germline V gene encodes CDR1 SGHNT and CDR2 YYREEE (reference sequence). This CDR3 has 14 residues. CDR3 sequence (DNA): TGTGCCAGCAGCGTGGACAGAGTTAATTCACCCCTCCACTTT. It translates to CASSVDRVNSPLHF.

This chain uses TRBV2 with TRBJ2-2, with a possible D match to TRBD2 (7 bases). The CDR3 contains 17 residues. The V gene lost 3 bases and the J gene lost 4 bases, with 18 bases spanning the gap. Per the germline V gene, CDR1 is SNHLY and CDR2 is FYNNEI. The CDR3 sequence: CASSDPEGGAGTGELFF. In nucleotides, the CDR3 is TGTGCCAGCAGTGATCCCGAGGGGGGGGCGGGCACCGGGGAGCTGTTTTTT.

DNA of the CDR3: TGTGCCAGCAGAACCTCCCAGGCAGGGGCGAGCGAGCAGTACTTC. This encodes CASRTSQAGASEQYF. The V gene is TRBV27, the J gene TRBJ2-7; tentatively, D is TRBD1 (6 bases). The CDR3 consists of 15 residues. Germline assignment: CDR1 MNHEY and CDR2 SMNVEV (reference sequence). V was cut by 6 bases and J by 6 bases, with 21 bases left in between.

J is TRBJ1-4 and V is TRBV6-6; TRBD1 matches 7 bases. This CDR3 contains 13 residues. The germline V gene has CDR1 MNHNY and CDR2 SVGAGI (reference sequence). V lost 8 bases and J lost 3; bases outside the gene matches: 3. Here the CDR3 reads CASSQGANEKLFF. As DNA, the CDR3 is TGTGCCAGCTCGCAGGGGGCTAATGAAAAACTGTTTTTT.

V gene TRBV6-5 combines with J gene TRBJ2-2; 9 nucleotides match TRBD1. J gave up 6 bases and V 4 bases, and 0 bases lay outside the gene matches. The germline V gene encodes CDR1 MNHEY and CDR2 SVGAGI. This CDR3 spans 13 amino acids. The CDR3 DNA sequence: TGTGCCAGCAGTTGGGACAGGGCCGGGGAGCTGTTTTTT. Encoded protein: CASSWDRAGELFF.

The chain couples TRBV6-5 to TRBJ2-1; 10 nucleotides match TRBD2. Germline CDR1 is MNHEY and CDR2 is SVGAGI. The V segment lost 1 base and the J segment 3 bases; nucleotides outside the gene matches: 3. The CDR3 is made up of 16 amino acids. The CDR3 DNA sequence: TGTGCCAGCAGTTACTTCGCTAGCGGGAGCTACAATGAGCAGTTCTTC. It yields the protein CASSYFASGSYNEQFF.

This rearrangement joins TRBV4-2 to TRBJ2-1; 7 nucleotides align to TRBD2. CDR1 and CDR2 from the germline V gene are LGHNA and YNFKEQ. Trimming took 0 bases from V and 15 from J; bases not matched to a gene: 5. The CDR3 loop spans 12 amino acids. This CDR3 is CASSQDGLVGFF. The DNA for the CDR3 is TGTGCCAGCAGCCAAGATGGACTAGTGGGGTTCTTC.

The gene calls are TRBV25-1 and TRBJ2-7; TRBD1 matches at 10 bases. Trimming took 5 bases from V and 2 from J; bases not matched to a gene: 9. Germline V gene sequence: CDR1 MGHDK, CDR2 SYGVNS. The CDR3 extends over 16 amino acids. CDR3 sequence reads: CASSLGVGTGAYEQYF. The CDR3 DNA reads TGTGCCAGCAGTTTAGGGGTCGGGACAGGGGCCTACGAGCAGTACTTC.